Listed here is a single TCR beta chain. Its specificity is unknown. The data stem from a study of shared clonotypes between healthy human individuals. Only CD45RO-negative cells positively selected for CCR7 counted as naive CD8 cells, so terminally differentiated effector memory CD45RA+ cells were excluded. The donors were adults (healthy and HIV-negative) with no recent acute infections or vaccinations. At the deep level, the assay was run. TCRdb's table, derived via immunoSEQ multiplex PCR, lists solely in-frame clones and lacks some. The profile covers about 1,900,000 clones, with about 95% appearing a single time and roughly 1.2% taken by the ten largest. With V trimmed by 5 bases and J by 5 bases, 9 bases remained unmatched. The germline V gene has CDR1 SGHAT and CDR2 FQNNGV. This CDR3 has 15 residues. Study-level findings and limits: Several donors showed sharing of approximately 5% of naive CD4 clonotypes. Researchers found naive subsets generally carried larger estimated richness than memory subsets.

Input material: naive CD8+ T cells sorted from blood. The V and J genes are TRBV11-2 and TRBJ2-7; 10 bases line up with TRBD2. The receptor comes from a man in his late teens or twenties in good health. The CDR3: CASSLPLAGVDEQYF. The CDR3 nucleotides read TGTGCCAGCAGCCTCCCCCTAGCGGGAGTAGACGAGCAGTACTTC.